These T cell receptor beta chains were read from a single sample in a study of blood T cell repertoires in COVID-19. Profiling relied on immunoSEQ multiplex PCR, and the TCRdb table lists in-frame clones only, not all of them. The sample has approximately 220,000 clones; approximately 86% are singletons. Sequences were obtained from PBMCs or T cells enriched from blood (not recorded which). The receptor set was obtained from a middle-aged woman with acute COVID-19. Each CDR3 is given with its conserved first and last residue. A D gene is named only where the DNA matches it firmly. Not every row has a clone size; where given, it reads once, few, many or a size class.

D	size	V	J	CDR3	DNA
.	.	TRBV6-2/TRBV6-3	TRBJ2-3	CASSYGALGRATDTQYF	TGTGCCAGCAGTTACGGGGCCCTAGGTAGGGCCACAGATACGCAGTATTTT
TRBD2	.	TRBV7-9	TRBJ2-2	CASSHLIAGGSGELFF	TGTGCCAGCAGCCACCTTATAGCGGGAGGGTCCGGGGAGCTGTTTTTT
.	.	TRBV5-1	TRBJ2-2	CASSRGVGGNTGELFF	TGCGCCAGCAGCCGGGGAGTCGGGGGGAACACCGGGGAGCTGTTTTTT
TRBD1	.	TRBV7-8	TRBJ1-1	CASSSTGGANTEAFF	TGTGCCAGCAGCTCGACAGGGGGCGCGAACACTGAAGCTTTCTTT
TRBD1	.	TRBV7-6	TRBJ2-7	CASSLGTATYEQYF	TGTGCCAGCAGCTTGGGGACAGCCACCTACGAGCAGTACTTC
TRBD1	.	TRBV15	TRBJ2-7	CALWDRGYEQYF	TGTGCCCTCTGGGACAGGGGCTACGAGCAGTACTTC
TRBD1	.	TRBV28	TRBJ2-1	CASLSGDRGAIGEQFF	TGTGCCAGCCTCTCAGGCGACAGGGGCGCTATAGGGGAGCAGTTCTTC
TRBD2	.	TRBV6-1	TRBJ2-3	CASSETELAGLDTDTQYF	TGTGCCAGCAGTGAAACCGAGCTAGCGGGACTAGACACAGATACGCAGTATTTT
.	.	TRBV28	TRBJ2-1	CASRAQGFGSYNEQFF	TGTGCCAGCAGAGCACAGGGCTTCGGTTCCTACAATGAGCAGTTCTTC
TRBD2	.	TRBV27	TRBJ2-7	CASRGLATHEQYF	TGTGCCAGCCGGGGACTAGCGACCCACGAGCAGTACTTC
.	.	TRBV27	TRBJ1-5	CASKSPARGNQPQHF	TGTGCCAGCAAGTCCCCCGCCAGGGGCAATCAGCCCCAGCATTTT
.	once	TRBV24-1	TRBJ2-2	CAVLPSGSGELFF	TGTGCCGTATTGCCGAGTGGTTCCGGGGAGCTGTTTTTT
TRBD1	.	TRBV4-1	TRBJ2-1	CASSHLGTGKRSYNEQFF	TGCGCCAGCAGCCATCTTGGGACAGGGAAAAGGTCCTACAATGAGCAGTTCTTC
.	.	TRBV7-2	TRBJ2-1	CASSLVISGNYNEQFF	TGTGCCAGCAGCTTAGTGATAAGCGGAAACTACAATGAGCAGTTCTTC
.	.	TRBV27	TRBJ2-1	CASSFAYAYNEQFF	TGTGCCAGCAGTTTTGCCTACGCCTACAATGAGCAGTTCTTC
.	.	TRBV5-6	TRBJ2-2	CASSALTGAGELFF	TGTGCCAGCAGCGCCCTTACTGGAGCCGGGGAGCTGTTTTTT
TRBD1	.	TRBV10-3	TRBJ2-7	CAISTNRGQSDEQYF	TGTGCCATCAGTACGAATCGGGGACAGTCGGACGAGCAGTACTTC
.	.	TRBV11-2	TRBJ1-3	CASSLALGNTIYF	TGTGCCAGCAGCTTAGCGTTGGGAAACACCATATATTTT
TRBD1	few	TRBV25-1	TRBJ1-1	CASSEPSTGLTEAFF	TGTGCCAGCAGTGAACCCTCGACAGGGCTCACTGAAGCTTTCTTT
TRBD1	.	TRBV18	TRBJ2-7	CASSPSTGFVEQYF	TGTGCCAGCTCACCATCGACAGGGTTTGTCGAGCAGTACTTC
.	once	TRBV28	TRBJ2-7	CASSSEEGSSYEQYF	TGTGCCAGCAGTTCAGAGGAGGGGAGCTCCTACGAGCAGTACTTC
.	.	TRBV28	TRBJ2-1	CASSSTAGGQFF	TGTGCCAGCAGTTCGACAGCGGGTGGGCAGTTCTTC
.	once	TRBV11-2	TRBJ2-5	CASSHLGGKETQYF	TGTGCCAGCAGCCACCTAGGAGGGAAAGAGACCCAGTACTTC
.	.	TRBV7-9	TRBJ1-1	CASRFGTTGDTEAFF	TGTGCCAGCAGATTTGGTACCACAGGAGACACTGAAGCTTTCTTT
.	.	TRBV29-1	TRBJ1-1	CSALRGGIASTEAFF	TGCAGCGCCCTAAGGGGGGGGATTGCATCAACTGAAGCTTTCTTT
TRBD2	.	TRBV5-8	TRBJ2-3	CASSLSGSGATQYF	TGTGCCAGCAGCCTTAGCGGGAGTGGGGCAACGCAGTATTTT
TRBD1	once	TRBV7-2	TRBJ1-6	CASRFGTGSSYNSPLHF	TGTGCCAGCAGATTTGGGACAGGCAGCTCCTATAATTCACCCCTCCACTTT
.	.	TRBV28	TRBJ1-1	CASSWGLETEAFF	TGTGCCAGCAGTTGGGGACTGGAGACTGAAGCTTTCTTT
TRBD1	.	TRBV18	TRBJ2-3	CASSPLGTGGTDTQYF	TGTGCCAGCTCACCACTGGGGACAGGGGGGACAGATACGCAGTATTTT
TRBD1	.	TRBV28	TRBJ2-7	CASSTGQGSYEQYF	TGTGCCAGCAGTACCGGACAGGGGAGCTACGAGCAGTACTTC
.	.	TRBV29-1	TRBJ1-2	CSVARDSPGGGYTF	TGCAGCGTGGCCCGGGATTCACCTGGAGGTGGCTACACCTTC
.	.	TRBV27	TRBJ1-4	CASSFPGKNEKLFF	TGTGCCAGCAGTTTTCCCGGGAAGAATGAAAAACTGTTTTTT
.	few	TRBV27	TRBJ1-2	CASRPGWEVGGYTF	TGTGCCAGCAGACCAGGGTGGGAAGTGGGAGGCTACACCTTC
.	.	TRBV9	TRBJ2-2	CASSVEPGELFF	TGTGCCAGCAGCGTAGAGCCCGGGGAGCTGTTTTTT
TRBD2	.	TRBV19	TRBJ2-3	CASSTGLAGGDTQYF	TGTGCCAGTAGTACCGGACTAGCGGGGGGAGATACGCAGTATTTT
.	.	TRBV28	TRBJ1-5	CASRKFGRGDQPQHF	TGTGCCAGCAGAAAATTCGGCCGGGGGGATCAGCCCCAGCATTTT
TRBD1	once	TRBV28	TRBJ1-5	CASTLLGQGNQPQHF	TGTGCCAGCACCTTATTGGGACAGGGGAATCAGCCCCAGCATTTT
.	.	TRBV4-2	TRBJ2-1	CASSPDSYNEQFF	TGTGCCAGCAGCCCGGACAGTTACAATGAGCAGTTCTTC
.	.	TRBV6-1	TRBJ2-1	CASSEPTKLGEQFF	TGTGCCAGCAGTGAACCCACCAAGCTCGGTGAGCAGTTCTTC
TRBD2	few	TRBV15	TRBJ2-7	CATSRERLAGEQYF	TGTGCCACCAGCAGAGAACGACTAGCGGGCGAGCAGTACTTC
TRBD2	.	TRBV10-2	TRBJ2-7	CASVLANSSYEQYF	TGCGCCAGCGTACTAGCGAATAGCTCCTACGAGCAGTACTTC
.	.	TRBV20-1	TRBJ1-2	CSAPRYGYTF	TGCAGTGCGCCGAGATATGGCTACACCTTC
.	few	TRBV5-6	TRBJ2-7	CASSLSGVWYEQYF	TGTGCCAGCAGCTTGTCGGGTGTATGGTACGAGCAGTACTTC
.	.	TRBV29-1	TRBJ2-2	CSATKTANTGELFF	TGCAGCGCCACAAAGACAGCGAACACCGGGGAGCTGTTTTTT
.	.	TRBV20-1	TRBJ2-7	CSAPDHYEQYF	TGCAGTGCCCCAGATCACTACGAGCAGTACTTC
TRBD2	once	TRBV3-1/TRBV3-2	TRBJ2-3	CASSHPLAGLTDTQYF	TGTGCCAGCAGCCATCCCCTAGCGGGACTCACAGATACGCAGTATTTT
.	.	TRBV28	TRBJ1-2	CATPSDSDLANYGYTF	TGTGCCACCCCATCGGACAGCGACCTCGCTAACTATGGCTACACCTTC
.	.	TRBV3-1/TRBV3-2	TRBJ1-1	CASSQERIWNTEAFF	TGTGCCAGCAGCCAAGAGAGGATCTGGAACACTGAAGCTTTCTTT